The rows below give T cell receptor beta chains drawn from one sample of a study of blood T cell repertoires in COVID-19. Measured with immunoSEQ multiplex PCR; TCRdb has only the in-frame clones, and not every one. The sample includes about 250,000 clones, 80% to 95% seen only once; the top ten take over 0.8%. Sequencing input: peripheral blood. The receptors come from a man aged 25-45 years with COVID-19, enrolled during active disease. CDR3s include the opening cysteine and the closing phenylalanine or tryptophan. The D gene is left open where the match is weak. A clone size is listed for some rows: how often the clone was seen (once, few, many), or a class if it is expanded.

size	D	V	J	DNA	CDR3
NA	NA	TRBV18	TRBJ2-1	TGTGCCAGCTCACCACAGGCGGGGGCCGGCTACAATGAGCAGTTCTTC	CASSPQAGAGYNEQFF
once	TRBD1	TRBV3-1/TRBV3-2	TRBJ2-1	TGTGCCAGCAGCCAAGCGAACAGGGGGTCTGCAAGTGAGCAGTTCTTC	CASSQANRGSASEQFF
NA	TRBD1	TRBV5-1	TRBJ2-1	TGCGCCAGCAGCTCAGGACAGGGCGGTAATGAGCAGTTCTTC	CASSSGQGGNEQFF
NA	NA	TRBV7-9	TRBJ2-1	TGTGCCAGCAGCCCGACTAGCAATGAGCAGTTCTTC	CASSPTSNEQFF
NA	NA	TRBV5-4	TRBJ1-1	TGTGCCAGCAGCTTGGGCAGATCGATGAACACTGAAGCTTTCTTT	CASSLGRSMNTEAFF
NA	NA	TRBV29-1	TRBJ1-1	TGCAGCGCGACCCAACAGAACACTGAAGCTTTCTTT	CSATQQNTEAFF
NA	NA	TRBV19	TRBJ1-2	TGTGCCATAGAGGGCTATGGCTACACCTTC	CAIEGYGYTF
NA	NA	TRBV7-9	TRBJ1-2	TGTGCCAGCAGCAACATACAGGGTCATACGGACTACACCTTC	CASSNIQGHTDYTF
once	NA	TRBV19	TRBJ1-4	TGTGCCAGTACGGTGGGGGCTGGAAAAGAAAAACTGTTTTTT	CASTVGAGKEKLFF
once	NA	TRBV9	TRBJ1-5	TGTGCCAGCAGCCCGGAGGTAGAAGGGCCCCAGCATTTT	CASSPEVEGPQHF
NA	NA	TRBV3-1/TRBV3-2	TRBJ2-5	TGTGCCAGCAGCCAAGGGGGCGCTGACTTACAGACCCAGTACTTC	CASSQGGADLQTQYF
NA	TRBD2	TRBV30	TRBJ2-5	TGTGCCTGGAGTGTCATAGCGGGGGGCCAAGAGACCCAGTACTTC	CAWSVIAGGQETQYF
NA	NA	TRBV27	TRBJ2-1	TGTGCCAGCAGCCGTTCCCGACAGGATAGCTCCTACAATGAGCAGTTCTTC	CASSRSRQDSSYNEQFF
once	NA	TRBV7-3	TRBJ1-1	TGTGCCAGCAGCTCTTTTCGGAACACTGAAGCTTTCTTT	CASSSFRNTEAFF
NA	NA	TRBV30	TRBJ1-3	TGTGCCTGGAGTGGAGCGGGGCCGAACGATCCTGGGGGAAACACCATATATTTT	CAWSGAGPNDPGGNTIYF
NA	NA	TRBV6-2/TRBV6-3	TRBJ1-6	TGTGCCAGCAGCCACGGGTCCTTTTCACCCCTCCACTTT	CASSHGSFSPLHF
NA	NA	TRBV6-5	TRBJ1-5	TGTGCCAGCAGTTCGGGGACCGGGACAAATAATCAGCCCCAGCATTTT	CASSSGTGTNNQPQHF
NA	NA	TRBV30	TRBJ1-5	TGTGCCTGGAGTGTAGGGGCGGTTAGCAATCAGCCCCAGCATTTT	CAWSVGAVSNQPQHF
once	NA	TRBV5-1	TRBJ2-5	TGCGCCAGCAGTTACGACAGCTCCTACCAAGAGACCCAGTACTTC	CASSYDSSYQETQYF
NA	NA	TRBV2	TRBJ1-2	TGTGCCAGCAGTGCGACGAGGACAGCGACTACCGGCGGCTACACCTTC	CASSATRTATTGGYTF
NA	NA	TRBV5-1	TRBJ1-1	TGCGCCAGCAGCCCAGCGACCTCTCTTATAAACACTGAAGCTTTCTTT	CASSPATSLINTEAFF
NA	NA	TRBV19	TRBJ2-7	TGTGCCAGTAGTATGATCGACTACTCCTACGAGCAGTACTTC	CASSMIDYSYEQYF
NA	TRBD1	TRBV6-5	TRBJ1-1	TGTGCCAGCAGTCCCTCGACAGGGCCAACTGAAGCTTTCTTT	CASSPSTGPTEAFF
NA	NA	TRBV19	TRBJ1-3	TGTGCCAGTAGTATCGGGGGGACACCCGGCTCTGGAAACACCATATATTTT	CASSIGGTPGSGNTIYF
NA	TRBD1	TRBV4-1	TRBJ2-5	TGCGCCAGCAGCCAAGCCGGGACAGGGAACCAAGAGACCCAGTACTTC	CASSQAGTGNQETQYF
NA	NA	TRBV18	TRBJ2-3	TGTGCCAGCTCACCGAGGGGCACAGATACGCAGTATTTT	CASSPRGTDTQYF
NA	NA	TRBV19	TRBJ2-5	TGTGCCAGTAGTATATTTCGGGGGAGTGAGGAGACCCAGTACTTC	CASSIFRGSEETQYF
NA	NA	TRBV5-1	TRBJ2-2	TGCGCCAGCAGCTTCTCCACCGGGGAGCTGTTTTTT	CASSFSTGELFF
NA	TRBD1	TRBV10-3	TRBJ1-4	TGTGCCATCAGTGAGTCGGGGACAGGCAGTTCAAATGAAAAACTGTTTTTT	CAISESGTGSSNEKLFF
once	TRBD1	TRBV7-2	TRBJ1-6	TGTGCCAGCAGCCCGGTTCGACAGGGTAATTCACCCCTCCACTTT	CASSPVRQGNSPLHF
NA	NA	TRBV18	TRBJ1-5	TGTGCCAGCTCATCGCAGGGGCCGGGCAATCAGCCCCAGCATTTT	CASSSQGPGNQPQHF
few	TRBD1	TRBV15	TRBJ2-7	TGTGCCACCAGCAGAGTGTCAGGGGGCGACGAGCAGTACTTC	CATSRVSGGDEQYF